These T cell receptor beta chains were read from a single sample in a study of identical twins. MiXCR, applied by TCRdb to the 5' RACE reads, yields one record per CDR3 protein. Altogether about 1.7 million distinct CDR3 sequences are present, roughly a third being singletons, with the ten largest covering approximately 0.29%. The sample consisted of cord blood. These receptors were collected from a newborn girl in good health. Each CDR3 is given with its conserved first and last residue. A D gene is named only where the DNA matches it firmly. Clone size appears in some rows only: once, few, many, or a class for an expanded clone.

J | D | size | V | DNA | CDR3
TRBJ2-1 | TRBD2 | NA | TRBV30 | TGTGCCTGGATCCCCAAGCGGGGGGGCCTCTACGAGCAGTTCTTC | CAWIPKRGGLYEQFF
TRBJ2-5 | TRBD1 | NA | TRBV20-1 | TGCAGTGCTTACAGGGGGCTGGGGGAGACCCAGTACTTC | CSAYRGLGETQYF
TRBJ2-1 | TRBD2 | few | TRBV6-6 | TGTGCCAGCAGTTCCCCCGGGACTAGCCCCCACAATGAGCAGTTCTTC | CASSSPGTSPHNEQFF
TRBJ1-2 | NA | few | TRBV6-6 | TGTGCCAGCAGTTACGACCGACAGGCCAACTATGGCTACACCTTC | CASSYDRQANYGYTF
TRBJ2-1 | TRBD2 | NA | TRBV12-3/TRBV12-4 | TGTGCCAGCAGTCCCCGAAGGGCGGGAGAACACAATGAGCAGTTCTTC | CASSPRRAGEHNEQFF
TRBJ2-5 | NA | few | TRBV12-3/TRBV12-4 | TGTGCCAGCAGTTTAGGGGCTGCCTTGGAGGAGACCCAGTACTTC | CASSLGAALEETQYF
TRBJ2-3 | NA | NA | TRBV9 | TGTGCCAGCAGCGATAGGGATAGCTGGGCAGATACGCAGTATTTT | CASSDRDSWADTQYF
TRBJ1-1 | NA | NA | TRBV27 | TGTGCCAGCAGAACATCCAGGAGGACACTCTTCACTGAAGCTTTCTTT | CASRTSRRTLFTEAFF
TRBJ2-3 | TRBD2 | few | TRBV12-3/TRBV12-4 | TGTGCCAGCAGTTTTGGGCTAGCGGGGCGAAGCACAGATACGCAGTATTTT | CASSFGLAGRSTDTQYF
TRBJ2-5 | NA | NA | TRBV21-1 | TGTGCCAGCAGCAAAGCGGGAAGCGGGGGGCAACTCTACAATGAGCAGTACTTC | CASSKAGSGGQLYNEQYF
TRBJ2-3 | TRBD2 | many | TRBV29-1 | TGCAGCGTCGGACTAGCTTTAGCGACAGATACGCAGTATTTT | CSVGLALATDTQYF
TRBJ1-2 | NA | many | TRBV4-2 | TGTGCCAGCAGCCAACTCCGGGACCCCTACTATGGCTACACCTTC | CASSQLRDPYYGYTF
TRBJ2-7 | NA | NA | TRBV14 | TGTGCCAGCAGCCAAGATATTAGGGGCGAGCAGTACTTC | CASSQDIRGEQYF
TRBJ1-5 | NA | NA | TRBV20-1 | TGCAGTTCCTACCGAATATCGGGTCAGCCCCAGCATTTT | CSSYRISGQPQHF
TRBJ2-3 | TRBD2 | NA | TRBV2 | TGTGCCAGCAGAATAGCGGGGGCTAGCACAGATACGCAGTATTTT | CASRIAGASTDTQYF
TRBJ1-5 | NA | few | TRBV7-9 | TGTGCCAGCAGCAGCTTAATGCAGGGTTACAATCAGCCCCAGCATTTT | CASSSLMQGYNQPQHF
TRBJ2-3 | NA | few | TRBV28 | TGTGCCAGCAGGCTCGCCAGGACTAGCACAGATACGCAGTATTTT | CASRLARTSTDTQYF
TRBJ2-3 | NA | NA | TRBV2 | TGTGCCAGCAGTGCTCCAACTATCGGCGGCACAGATACGCAGTATTTT | CASSAPTIGGTDTQYF
TRBJ2-5 | TRBD1 | few | TRBV18 | TGTGCCAGCTCACCACGACAGGGCTACAATGAGCAGTACTTC | CASSPRQGYNEQYF
TRBJ2-2 | NA | few | TRBV20-1 | TGCAGTGTTCGGAGGGACTTGAACACCGGGGAGCTGTTTTTT | CSVRRDLNTGELFF
TRBJ2-1 | TRBD2 | NA | TRBV19 | TGTGCCAGTAGTATAGAAGGGACTAGCGGAGCATACAATGAGCAGTTCTTC | CASSIEGTSGAYNEQFF
TRBJ2-5 | TRBD2 | few | TRBV7-2 | TGTGCCAGCAGCTTAGCTTGGACTAGCGGGTTCCAAGAGACCCAGTACTTC | CASSLAWTSGFQETQYF
TRBJ2-3 | TRBD1 | few | TRBV27 | TGTGCCAGCAGTCCACGGGACAGGGGGCGTAGAGATACGCAGTATTTT | CASSPRDRGRRDTQYF
TRBJ2-3 | TRBD2 | many | TRBV29-1 | TGCAGCGGTAGACTAGCGGGAGGGAATACGCAGTATTTT | CSGRLAGGNTQYF
TRBJ2-1 | NA | few | TRBV5-5 | TGTGCCAGCAGCTGGCACCATGAGCAGTTCTTC | CASSWHHEQFF
TRBJ2-3 | TRBD1 | few | TRBV18 | TGTGCCAGCTCACCTGGGACAGGGGACGATACGCAGTATTTT | CASSPGTGDDTQYF
TRBJ2-7 | NA | NA | TRBV30 | TGTGCCTGGAGTGCGGGAACGACCTACGAGCAGTACTTC | CAWSAGTTYEQYF
TRBJ2-1 | TRBD2 | few | TRBV3-1 | TGTGCCAGCAGCCCACTAGCGGGGGGGCCTCCCAATGAGCAGTTCTTC | CASSPLAGGPPNEQFF
TRBJ2-7 | TRBD2 | NA | TRBV27 | TGTGCCAGCATCCTTAGCGGGAGGACCTACGAGCAGTACTTC | CASILSGRTYEQYF
TRBJ1-4 | NA | few | TRBV7-2 | TGTGCCAGCAGCTTAATTCCGGGGACTAATGAAAAACTGTTTTTT | CASSLIPGTNEKLFF
TRBJ2-7 | NA | few | TRBV7-9 | TGTGCCAGCAGCTTAAATGGAGGGTACGGCGAGCAGTACTTC | CASSLNGGYGEQYF
TRBJ1-1 | TRBD1 | few | TRBV25-1 | TGTGCCAGCAGTGGAGGGGGCGGAGACACTGAAGCTTTCTTT | CASSGGGGDTEAFF
TRBJ1-1 | NA | few | TRBV20-1 | TGCAGTGCTAGAGGGTTTTTGACAGGAAACACTGAAGCTTTCTTT | CSARGFLTGNTEAFF
TRBJ2-2 | NA | NA | TRBV20-1 | TGCAGTGCTAGATGGGGGGAGACGAACACCGGGGAGCTGTTTTTT | CSARWGETNTGELFF
TRBJ2-5 | NA | many | TRBV12-3/TRBV12-4 | TGTGCCAGCAACACGGGTAACTCCCCACAAGAGACCCAGTACTTC | CASNTGNSPQETQYF
TRBJ1-2 | NA | NA | TRBV20-1 | TGCAGTGCTAGAGATCTTGAGGGAGCCTACACCTTC | CSARDLEGAYTF
TRBJ1-6 | TRBD1 | few | TRBV20-1 | TGCAGTGCTAGAGGATTAAGTACAGGGGGTAATTCACCCCTCCACTTT | CSARGLSTGGNSPLHF
TRBJ1-3 | TRBD1 | NA | TRBV28 | TGTGCCAGCAGTCTAGACAGGGGAGCAAGGGGAGGAAACACCATATATTTT | CASSLDRGARGGNTIYF
TRBJ2-3 | NA | few | TRBV4-1 | TGCGCCAGCAGCCAAGGTCAGGTCGTCACAGATACGCAGTATTTT | CASSQGQVVTDTQYF
TRBJ2-5 | TRBD2 | NA | TRBV20-1 | TGCAGTGCTTTTCTAGCGGGGGGGAATGAGCAGTACTTC | CSAFLAGGNEQYF
TRBJ2-7 | NA | once | TRBV4-3 | TGCGCCAGCAGCCAAGGGAGGCAGGGTACCTACGAGCAGTACTTC | CASSQGRQGTYEQYF
TRBJ2-7 | NA | NA | TRBV28 | TGTGCCAGCAGTTTTAAGACAGAGGCCTACGAGCAGTACTTC | CASSFKTEAYEQYF
TRBJ2-1 | TRBD2 | NA | TRBV20-1 | TGCAGTGCTAGAGATTATTTTGCGGGGGTCGAAGAGACCCAGTTCTTC | CSARDYFAGVEETQFF
TRBJ2-1 | NA | many | TRBV12-3/TRBV12-4 | TGTGCCAGCAGTTTAGTCGCGGGGCAGTTCTTC | CASSLVAGQFF
TRBJ1-1 | NA | NA | TRBV5-5 | TGTGCCAGCAGCTTGTTCCAGGAGAACACTGAAGCTTTCTTT | CASSLFQENTEAFF
TRBJ1-5 | NA | NA | TRBV20-1 | TGCAGTGCCCGCCGGGTTTGGGGCAATCAGCCCCAGCATTTT | CSARRVWGNQPQHF
TRBJ1-2 | TRBD1 | few | TRBV6-1 | TGTGCCAGCAGGCGGGACAGGCAGGGAAACTATGGCTACACCTTC | CASRRDRQGNYGYTF
TRBJ2-1 | TRBD2 | NA | TRBV4-1 | TGCGCCAGCAGCCCGGAGACTAGCGGCTCCTACAATGAGCAGTTCTTC | CASSPETSGSYNEQFF
TRBJ1-5 | NA | few | TRBV4-2 | TGTGCCAGCAGCCAAGGTAAAGGGCCTAATCAGCCCCAGCATTTT | CASSQGKGPNQPQHF
TRBJ2-1 | TRBD2 | NA | TRBV12-3/TRBV12-4 | TGTGCCAGCAGTTTAAGGGCCAGACTAGCGGGGGCCTACAATGAGCAGTTCTTC | CASSLRARLAGAYNEQFF
TRBJ2-3 | NA | few | TRBV4-1 | TGCGCCAGCAGCCAAGACGGGGACGGGAGCACAGATACGCAGTATTTT | CASSQDGDGSTDTQYF
TRBJ2-1 | TRBD2 | NA | TRBV9 | TGTGCCAGCAGCGCCTGGACTAGCGGGGACTTCTACAATGAGCAGTTCTTC | CASSAWTSGDFYNEQFF
TRBJ2-3 | TRBD1 | NA | TRBV12-3/TRBV12-4 | TGTGCCAGCAGGCCCGGGACAGGGAGCACAGATATGCAGTATTTT | CASRPGTGSTDMQYF